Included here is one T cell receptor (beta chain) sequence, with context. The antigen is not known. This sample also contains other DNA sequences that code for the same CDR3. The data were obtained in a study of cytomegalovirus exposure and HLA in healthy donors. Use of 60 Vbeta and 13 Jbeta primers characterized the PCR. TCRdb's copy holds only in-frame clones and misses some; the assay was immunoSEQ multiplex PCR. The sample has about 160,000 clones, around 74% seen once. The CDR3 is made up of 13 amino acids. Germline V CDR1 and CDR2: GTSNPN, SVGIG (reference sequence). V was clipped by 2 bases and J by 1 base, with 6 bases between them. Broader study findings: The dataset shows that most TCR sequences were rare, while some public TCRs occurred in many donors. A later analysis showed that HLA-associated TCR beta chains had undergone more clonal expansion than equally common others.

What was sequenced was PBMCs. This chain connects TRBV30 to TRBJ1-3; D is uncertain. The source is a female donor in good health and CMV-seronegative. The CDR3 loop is CAWSTGSGNTIYF. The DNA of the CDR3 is TGTGCCTGGAGTACGGGGTCTGGAAACACCATATATTTT. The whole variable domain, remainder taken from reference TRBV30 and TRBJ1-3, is SQTIHQWPATLVQPVGSPLSLECTVEGTSNPNLYWYRQAAGRGLQLLFYSVGIGQISSEVPQNLSASRPQDRQFILSSKKLLLSDSGFYLCAWSTGSGNTIYFGEGSWLTVV.